The 23 T cell receptor beta chains presented below share a single source sample, sequenced in a study of blood T cells in healthy people across ages. Then a second PCR, running about 6 to 12 cycles, was carried out with a sample-barcoded 5' primer and a J-beta primer mix. TCRdb independently ran MiXCR on the 5' RACE reads; one entry per CDR3 protein. The sample consists of over 1,500,000 distinct CDR3 sequences, about two fifths of them appearing once. The sequenced sample consisted of blood. These receptors originate from a human donor in good health.

This clonotype was picked up one time. This rearrangement joins TRBV7-8 to TRBJ2-1; TRBD2 might be the D (6 bases). CDR3 length equals 16 residues. Germline assignment: CDR1 SGHVS and CDR2 FQNEAQ. With 5 bases removed from V and 6 bases from J, the gap between germline ends came to 20 bases. CDR3 nucleotide sequence: TGTGCCAGCAGCCGGGCGGGGAAGGGCCTTCGCAATGAGCAGTTCTTC. It codes for CASSRAGKGLRNEQFF.

The chain has TRBV10-3 and TRBJ2-3; D is unclear. CDR1 and CDR2 (germline): ENHRY, SYGVKD. This CDR3 has 13 amino acids. The V end was cut by 6 bases, the J end by 2 bases, with 9 bases between. The CDR3, as DNA: TGTGCCATCAGAGTAAATAACACAGATACGCAGTATTTT. Protein product: CAIRVNNTDTQYF.

The V call is TRBV28, the J call TRBJ2-5; D tentatively reads TRBD1 or TRBD2 (6 bases each). Gene TRBJ2-7 matches the end of the DNA better, so the J call may be wrong. Germline-derived CDR1 and CDR2 are MDHEN and SYDVKM. The CDR3 sequence is 15 residues long. DNA of the CDR3: TGTGCCAGCAAAAGCTGGGGGGCAGGGGTCGACGAGCAGTACTTC. Amino acids: CASKSWGAGVDEQYF.

This clonotype was detected ten times or more. The chain is built from TRBV5-1 and TRBJ2-6, with D hard to call. CDR3 length equals 15 residues. Trimming pared 4 bases from V and 3 bases from J, leaving 11 bases between. The V gene's germline CDR1 is SGHRS and CDR2 YFSETQ. The DNA for the CDR3 is TGCGCCAGCAGCCGTAACTCCGGTGGGGCCAACGTCCTGACTTTC. Its protein product is CASSRNSGGANVLTF.

This clonotype was picked up a small number of times. The chain employs TRBV2 and TRBJ2-4; 7 bases match TRBD2. Germline values: CDR1 SNHLY, CDR2 FYNNEI. This CDR3 comprises 14 residues. V lost 6 bases, J lost 3 bases, and 5 bases stayed unmatched. CDR3 bases: TGTGCCAGCAGGGGGACTACCGGCAAAAACATTCAGTACTTC. This translates into CASRGTTGKNIQYF.

The chain uses TRBV12-3 or TRBV12-4 and TRBJ2-7; D possibly corresponds to TRBD2 (5 bases). V lost 6 bases, J lost 3 bases, and 18 bases lay in between. The CDR3 sequence is 15 residues long. The CDR3 loop reads CASSETSPNSYEQYF. The CDR3 DNA is TGTGCCAGCAGCGAAACTAGTCCCAATAGCTACGAGCAGTACTTC.

The genes are TRBV18 and TRBJ1-2, with 9 bases fitting TRBD1. V trimming: 3 bases; J trimming: 4 bases; junction bases outside the gene matches: 6. CDR3 length: 15 amino acids. Germline assignment: CDR1 KGHSH and CDR2 LQKENI. CDR3 nucleotide sequence: TGTGCCAGCTCACCTGGGACAGGGACTGGCTATGGCTACACCTTC. Protein sequence: CASSPGTGTGYGYTF.

The rearrangement links TRBV6-2 or TRBV6-3 to TRBJ2-4, with D maybe TRBD1 (5 bases). TRBJ2-7 matches the DNA end more closely, so the J call is doubtful. The CDR3 length is 13 residues. CDR1 MNHEY and CDR2 SVGEGT come from the germline V gene. CDR3 amino acids: CASSYSGVFEQYF. For the CDR3, the DNA is TGTGCCAGCAGTTACTCAGGGGTTTTCGAGCAGTACTTC.

This clonotype has a handful of counts. The chain carries TRBV6-1 and TRBJ1-5, with D tentatively TRBD1 (6 bases). The CDR3 is 16 residues long. Germline assignment: CDR1 MNHNS and CDR2 SASEGT. V dropped 4 bases and J dropped 0 bases, with 13 bases sitting between them. This CDR3 reads CASSATGAYSNQPQHF. DNA for the CDR3: TGTGCCAGCAGTGCGACAGGCGCCTATAGCAATCAGCCCCAGCATTTT.

The chain links TRBV29-1 to TRBJ2-1; tentative D call: TRBD2 (6 bases). Trimming stripped 1 base from V and 8 bases from J, with 15 bases between. This CDR3 spans 14 amino acids. Germline CDR1 reads SQVTM; CDR2 reads ANQGSEA. CDR3 DNA sequence: TGCAGCGTTGAAGGGGGGGTCCTCCGGCATGAGCAGTTCTTC. This translates into CSVEGGVLRHEQFF.

This clonotype was picked up a small number of times. The gene calls are TRBV5-1 and TRBJ2-7, with TRBD2 identical over 8 bases. Germline V gives CDR1 SGHRS, CDR2 YFSETQ. The length of the CDR3 is 17 residues. Trimming took 1 base from V and 1 from J; bases not matched to a gene: 10. This CDR3 is CASSLSAAGDVSYEQYF. The CDR3 DNA reads as TGCGCCAGCAGCTTGAGCGCAGCGGGGGACGTGTCCTACGAGCAGTACTTC.

The rearrangement links TRBV6-6 to TRBJ1-2; D gene uncertain. The CDR3 is 13 amino acids. V lost 7 bases to trimming and J lost 4 bases, with 13 bases between them. In germline, CDR1 is MNHNY, CDR2 SVGAGI (reference sequence). The CDR3 sequence: CASKLNVGYGYTF. The CDR3 DNA reads as TGTGCCAGCAAATTAAATGTAGGCTATGGCTACACCTTC.

The gene calls are TRBV20-1 and TRBJ2-1; possible D gene TRBD2, 6 bases. There are 14 residues in the CDR3. Trimming cost V 4 bases and J 7 bases, with 17 bases left between them. In germline, CDR1 is DFQATT, CDR2 SNEGSKA (reference sequence). The CDR3: CSANGGEGRNEQFF. The CDR3 DNA sequence: TGCAGTGCTAACGGGGGAGAGGGTCGGAATGAGCAGTTCTTC.

This clonotype was detected a few times. The chain uses TRBV6-2 or TRBV6-3 and TRBJ2-1; a weak D match, TRBD1 (5 bases). V was trimmed by 10 bases and J by 0 bases, leaving 13 bases between them. In germline, CDR1 is MNHEY, CDR2 SVGEGT. The CDR3 is 14 residues long. The CDR3 DNA sequence: TGTGCCACCAGACAGCTAAGCTCCTACAATGAGCAGTTCTTC. This encodes CATRQLSSYNEQFF.

This clonotype was picked up a small number of times. V and J are TRBV7-2 and TRBJ2-3, with D hard to call. The CDR3 consists of 11 residues. CDR1 and CDR2 from the germline V gene are SGHTA and FQGNSA. Between the trimmed V and J ends, which lost 6 bases and 8 bases, there was a span of 9 bases. Here the CDR3 DNA reads TGTGCCAGCAGGCGGCAGGCTACGCAGTATTTT. As protein: CASRRQATQYF.

This clonotype was found once. This chain links TRBV7-6 with TRBJ2-5; 7 positions match TRBD1. The germline V gene has CDR1 SGHVS and CDR2 FNYEAQ. CDR3 length: 14 residues. V shed 6 bases, J shed 2 bases, and the junction held 6 bases outside the gene matches. CDR3 in amino acids: CASSRSGQQETQYF. Here the CDR3 DNA reads TGTGCCAGCAGTCGATCGGGACAGCAAGAGACCCAGTACTTC.

To note about this clonotype: A much larger clonotype is one base distant, so this may be a read error. The rearrangement joins TRBV5-8 to TRBJ2-5; D unresolved. The CDR3 is 10 amino acids. Germline V gene sequence: CDR1 SGHTS, CDR2 YDEGEE. The CDR3 nucleotides read TGTGCCGGCAGGACCAATACCCAGTACTTC. As protein: CAGRTNTQYF.

This clonotype was counted a single time. V is TRBV25-1 and J is TRBJ2-3; 13 bases map to TRBD2. The J segment lost 2 bases and the V segment lost 4 bases, leaving 6 bases of the junction unmatched. Germline CDR1 reads MGHDK; CDR2 reads SYGVNS. CDR3 size: 17 residues. The CDR3 region has the DNA TGTGCCAGCAGTGGGGGACTAGCGGGGACCTACACAGATACGCAGTATTTT. This sequence encodes CASSGGLAGTYTDTQYF. Full variable domain (remainder filled in from reference TRBV25-1 and TRBJ2-3): EADIYQTPRYLVIGTGKKITLECSQTMGHDKMYWYQQDPGMELHLIHYSYGVNSTEKGDLSSESTVSRIRTEHFPLTLESARPSHTSQYLCASSGGLAGTYTDTQYFGPGTRLTVL.

This sequence joins TRBV12-3 or TRBV12-4 and TRBJ2-5; 10 bases line up with TRBD2. Losses at the gene ends were 5 bases for V and 2 bases for J; bases not matched to a gene: 11. This CDR3 has 17 residues. The CDR3 loop reads CASSLTGLARGQETQYF. For the CDR3, the DNA is TGTGCCAGCAGTCTAACGGGACTAGCGCGGGGGCAAGAGACCCAGTACTTC.

The chain joins TRBV4-1 to TRBJ2-1; 7 bases are shared with TRBD1. This CDR3 spans 15 amino acids. Unmatched junction bases numbered 10, after V lost 5 bases and J lost 6 bases. Germline values: CDR1 MGHRA, CDR2 YSYEKL. The CDR3 spells CASSYGTVSFNEQFF. Written as DNA, the CDR3 is TGCGCCAGCAGCTATGGGACAGTGAGTTTCAATGAGCAGTTCTTC.

This chain uses TRBV10-3 with TRBJ2-1, with D possibly being TRBD2 (6 bases). V lost 5 bases and J lost 5, with 19 bases in between. Germline-derived CDR1 and CDR2 are ENHRY and SYGVKD. This CDR3 has 16 amino acids. CDR3: CAISPGRSGADNEQFF. Here the CDR3 DNA reads TGTGCCATCAGTCCGGGCCGTAGCGGAGCGGACAATGAGCAGTTCTTC.

This clonotype was counted a few times. The V call is TRBV28, the J call TRBJ2-7, with TRBD2 as a possible D gene (6 bases). Per germline, CDR1 MDHEN and CDR2 SYDVKM. The ends were cut back, 4 bases at V and 0 bases at J, with 13 bases in the middle. The CDR3 length is 15 residues. This CDR3 is CASSSPEGSSYEQYF. CDR3 sequence (DNA): TGTGCCAGCAGTTCTCCGGAGGGAAGCTCCTACGAGCAGTACTTC. Full variable domain (outside the CDR3, taken from reference TRBV28 and TRBJ2-7): DVKVTQSSRYLVKRTGEKVFLECVQDMDHENMFWYRQDPGLGLRLIYFSYDVKMKEKGDIPEGYSVSREKKERFSLILESASTNQTSMYLCASSSPEGSSYEQYFGPGTRLTVT.

The rearrangement joins TRBV28 to TRBJ1-2, with D perhaps TRBD1 (6 bases). The V gene's germline CDR1 is MDHEN and CDR2 SYDVKM. The V and J ends lost 5 bases and 4 bases respectively, with 11 bases between them. This CDR3 contains 13 residues. CDR3 DNA sequence: TGTGCCAGCAGTATGACAGGCTCCTATGGCTACACCTTC. It translates to CASSMTGSYGYTF.